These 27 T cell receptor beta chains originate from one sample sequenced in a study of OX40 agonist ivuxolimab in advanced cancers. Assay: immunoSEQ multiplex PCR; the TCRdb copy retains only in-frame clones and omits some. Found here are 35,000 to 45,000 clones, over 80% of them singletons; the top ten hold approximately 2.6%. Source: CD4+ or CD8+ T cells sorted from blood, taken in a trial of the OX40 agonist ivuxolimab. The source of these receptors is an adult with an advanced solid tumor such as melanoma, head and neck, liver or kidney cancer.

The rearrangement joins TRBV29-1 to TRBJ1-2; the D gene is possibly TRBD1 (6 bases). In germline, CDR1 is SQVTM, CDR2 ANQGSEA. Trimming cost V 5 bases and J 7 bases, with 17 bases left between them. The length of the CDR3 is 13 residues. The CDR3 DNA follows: TGCAGCGTTAAGTACAGGGATTGGAGTGGCTACACCTTC. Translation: CSVKYRDWSGYTF.

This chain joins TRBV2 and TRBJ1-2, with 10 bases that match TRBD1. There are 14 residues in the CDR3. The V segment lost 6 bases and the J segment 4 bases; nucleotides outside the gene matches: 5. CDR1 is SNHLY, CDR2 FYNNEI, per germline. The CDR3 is CASRERTGGYGYTF. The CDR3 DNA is TGTGCCAGCAGGGAGAGGACAGGGGGCTATGGCTACACCTTC.

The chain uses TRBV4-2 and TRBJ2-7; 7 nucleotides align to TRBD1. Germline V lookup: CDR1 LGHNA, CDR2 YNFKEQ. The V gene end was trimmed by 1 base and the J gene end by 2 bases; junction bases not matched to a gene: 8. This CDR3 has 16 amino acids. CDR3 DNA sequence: TGTGCCAGCAGCCAAGCGGCGACAGGGACGCCCTACGAGCAGTACTTC. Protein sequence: CASSQAATGTPYEQYF.

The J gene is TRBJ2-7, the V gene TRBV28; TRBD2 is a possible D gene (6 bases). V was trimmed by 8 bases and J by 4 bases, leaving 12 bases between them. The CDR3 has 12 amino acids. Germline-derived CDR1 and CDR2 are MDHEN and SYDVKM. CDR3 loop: CASRGGSYEQYF. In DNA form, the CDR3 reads TGTGCCAGCCGGGGAGGTTCGTACGAGCAGTACTTC.

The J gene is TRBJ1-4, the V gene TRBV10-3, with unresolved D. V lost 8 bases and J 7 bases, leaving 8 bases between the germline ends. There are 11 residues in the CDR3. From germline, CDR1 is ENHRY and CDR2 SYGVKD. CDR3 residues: CAIREGEKLFF. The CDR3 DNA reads TGTGCCATCCGAGAGGGTGAAAAACTGTTTTTT.

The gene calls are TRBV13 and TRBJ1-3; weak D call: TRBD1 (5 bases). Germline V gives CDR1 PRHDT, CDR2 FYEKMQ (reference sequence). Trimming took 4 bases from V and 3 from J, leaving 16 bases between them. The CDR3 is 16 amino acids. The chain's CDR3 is CASSSRRVLGGNTIYF. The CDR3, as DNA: TGTGCCAGCAGCTCCCGCAGGGTGCTAGGTGGAAACACCATATATTTT.

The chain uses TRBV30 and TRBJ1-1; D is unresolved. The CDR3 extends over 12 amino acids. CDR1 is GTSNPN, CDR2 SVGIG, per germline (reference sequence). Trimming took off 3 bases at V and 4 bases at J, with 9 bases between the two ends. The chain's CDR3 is CAWRLGPTEAFF. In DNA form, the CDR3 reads TGTGCCTGGAGACTAGGGCCCACTGAAGCTTTCTTT.

The CDR3 DNA reads as TGTGCCAGCAGTTACTTCGGACAGGCGTATCAGCCCCAGCATTTT. Its translation is CASSYFGQAYQPQHF. The chain has TRBV6-5 and TRBJ1-5; 7 bases line up with TRBD1. The CDR3 length is 15 residues. V shed 1 base and J 5 bases; nucleotides not matched to a gene: 5. Germline V gene lookup returns CDR1 MNHEY and CDR2 SVGAGI.

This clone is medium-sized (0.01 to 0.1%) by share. The CDR3 DNA sequence: TGTGCCAGCAGCCCAACGACTAGCACAGATACGCAGTATTTT. It yields the protein CASSPTTSTDTQYF. This chain joins TRBV7-2 and TRBJ2-3; no clear D. This CDR3 spans 14 amino acids. Between the trimmed V and J ends, which lost 5 bases and 0 bases, there was a span of 9 bases. Germline-derived CDR1 and CDR2 are SGHTA and FQGNSA. Based on the CDR3 plus reference TRBV7-2 and TRBJ2-3, the full variable domain is GAGVSQSPSNKVTEKGKDVELRCDPISGHTALYWYRQSLGQGLEFLIYFQGNSAPDKSGLPSDRFSAERTGGSVSTLTIQRTQQEDSAVYLCASSPTTSTDTQYFGPGTRLTVL.

CDR3 DNA sequence: TGCGCCAGCAGCTTGGGGGACAACAATCAGCCCCAGCATTTT. Its protein product is CASSLGDNNQPQHF. The chain carries TRBV5-1 and TRBJ1-5, with D maybe TRBD1 (6 bases). Trimming took 0 bases from V and 3 from J, leaving 7 bases between them. The germline V gene encodes CDR1 SGHRS and CDR2 YFSETQ. This CDR3 has 14 residues.

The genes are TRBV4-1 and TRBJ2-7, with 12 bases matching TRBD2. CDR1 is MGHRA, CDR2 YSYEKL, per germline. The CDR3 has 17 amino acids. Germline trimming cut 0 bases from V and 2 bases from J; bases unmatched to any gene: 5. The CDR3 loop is CASSQDRLAGGPYEQYF. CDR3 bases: TGCGCCAGCAGCCAAGATCGGCTAGCGGGAGGGCCCTACGAGCAGTACTTC.

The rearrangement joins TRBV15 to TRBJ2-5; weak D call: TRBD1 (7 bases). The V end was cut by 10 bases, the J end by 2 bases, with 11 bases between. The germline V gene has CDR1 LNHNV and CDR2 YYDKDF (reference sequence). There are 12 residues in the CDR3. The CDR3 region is CASGTVQETQYF. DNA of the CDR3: TGTGCCAGCGGGACAGTTCAAGAGACCCAGTACTTC. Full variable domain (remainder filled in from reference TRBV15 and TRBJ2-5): DAMVIQNPRYQVTQFGKPVTLSCSQTLNHNVMYWYQQKSSQAPKLLFHYYDKDFNNEADTPDNFQSRRPNTSFCFLDIRSPGLGDTAMYLCASGTVQETQYFGPGTRLLVL.

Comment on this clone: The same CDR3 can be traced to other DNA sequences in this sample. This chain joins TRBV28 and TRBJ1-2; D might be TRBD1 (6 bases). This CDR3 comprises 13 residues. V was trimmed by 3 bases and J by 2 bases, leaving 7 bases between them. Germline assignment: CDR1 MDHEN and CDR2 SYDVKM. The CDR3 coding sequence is TGTGCCAGCAGTTTGGGACAAAACTATGGCTACACCTTC. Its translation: CASSLGQNYGYTF.

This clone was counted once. The CDR3 DNA follows: TGTGCCAGCAGCTTAGAGCCTCTCTCCTACGAGCAGTACTTC. The encoded protein is CASSLEPLSYEQYF. The chain carries TRBV7-2 and TRBJ2-7; D is undetermined. Per germline, CDR1 SGHTA and CDR2 FQGNSA. CDR3 size: 14 residues. V was pared by 1 base and J by 0 bases, with 7 bases between.

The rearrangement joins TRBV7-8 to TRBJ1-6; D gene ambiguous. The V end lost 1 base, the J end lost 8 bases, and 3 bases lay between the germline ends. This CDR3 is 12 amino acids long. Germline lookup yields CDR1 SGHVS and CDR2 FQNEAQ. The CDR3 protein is CASSLGDSPLHF. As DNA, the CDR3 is TGTGCCAGCAGCTTAGGTGATTCACCCCTCCACTTT.

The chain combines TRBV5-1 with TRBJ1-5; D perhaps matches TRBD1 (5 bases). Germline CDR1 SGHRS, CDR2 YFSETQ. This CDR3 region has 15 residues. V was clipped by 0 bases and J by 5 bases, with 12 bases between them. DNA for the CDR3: TGCGCCAGCAGCTTGGCCGGTAGGGACCATCAGCCCCAGCATTTT. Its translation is CASSLAGRDHQPQHF.

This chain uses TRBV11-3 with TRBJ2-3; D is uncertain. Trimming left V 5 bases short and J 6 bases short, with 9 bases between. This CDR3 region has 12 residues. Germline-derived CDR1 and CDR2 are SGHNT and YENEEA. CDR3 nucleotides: TGTGCCAGCAGCACTGGGTCGGATACGCAGTATTTT. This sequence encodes CASSTGSDTQYF.

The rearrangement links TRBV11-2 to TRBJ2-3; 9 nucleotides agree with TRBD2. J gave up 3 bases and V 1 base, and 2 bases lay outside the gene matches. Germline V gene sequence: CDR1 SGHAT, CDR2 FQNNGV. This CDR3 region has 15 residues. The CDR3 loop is CASSLGLAETDTQYF. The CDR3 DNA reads TGTGCCAGCAGCTTAGGACTAGCGGAAACAGATACGCAGTATTTT. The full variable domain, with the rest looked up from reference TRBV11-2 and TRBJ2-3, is EAGVAQSPRYKIIEKRQSVAFWCNPISGHATLYWYQQILGQGPKLLIQFQNNGVVDDSQLPKDRFSAERLKGVDSTLKIQPAKLEDSAVYLCASSLGLAETDTQYFGPGTRLTVL.

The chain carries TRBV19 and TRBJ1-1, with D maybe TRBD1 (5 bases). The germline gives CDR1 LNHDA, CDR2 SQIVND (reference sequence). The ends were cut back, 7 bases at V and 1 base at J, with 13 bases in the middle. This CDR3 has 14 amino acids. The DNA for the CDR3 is TGTGCCAGTACCTTACTGGGGGGGAACACTGAAGCTTTCTTT. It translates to CASTLLGGNTEAFF.

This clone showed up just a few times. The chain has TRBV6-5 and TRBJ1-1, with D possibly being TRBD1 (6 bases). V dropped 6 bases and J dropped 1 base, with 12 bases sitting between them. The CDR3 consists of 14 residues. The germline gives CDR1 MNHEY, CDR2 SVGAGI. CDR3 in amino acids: CASSWNRENTEAFF. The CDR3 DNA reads TGTGCCAGCAGCTGGAACAGGGAGAACACTGAAGCTTTCTTT.

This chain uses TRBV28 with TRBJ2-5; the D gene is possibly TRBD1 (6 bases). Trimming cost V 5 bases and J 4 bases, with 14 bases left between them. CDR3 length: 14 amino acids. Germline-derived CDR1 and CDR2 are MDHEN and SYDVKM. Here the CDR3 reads CASSPASRGETQYF. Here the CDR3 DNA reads TGTGCCAGCAGTCCGGCCTCCAGGGGAGAGACCCAGTACTTC.

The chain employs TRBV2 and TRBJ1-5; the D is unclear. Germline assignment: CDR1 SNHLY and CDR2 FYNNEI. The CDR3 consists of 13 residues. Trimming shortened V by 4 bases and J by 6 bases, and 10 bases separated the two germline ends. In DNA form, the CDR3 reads TGTGCCAGCAGTGGGACTTTGACTCAGCCCCAGCATTTT. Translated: CASSGTLTQPQHF. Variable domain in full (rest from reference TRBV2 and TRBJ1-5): EPEVTQTPSHQVTQMGQEVILRCVPISNHLYFYWYRQILGQKVEFLVSFYNNEISEKSEIFDDQFSVERPDGSNFTLKIRSTKLEDSAMYFCASSGTLTQPQHFGDGTRLSIL.

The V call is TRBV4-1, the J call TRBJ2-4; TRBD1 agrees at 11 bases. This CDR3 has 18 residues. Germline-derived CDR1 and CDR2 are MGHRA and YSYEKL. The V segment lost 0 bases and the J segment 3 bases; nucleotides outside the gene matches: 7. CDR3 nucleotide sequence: TGCGCCAGCAGCCAAGATGGGACAGGGGGATACGACAAAAACATTCAGTACTTC. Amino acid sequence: CASSQDGTGGYDKNIQYF.

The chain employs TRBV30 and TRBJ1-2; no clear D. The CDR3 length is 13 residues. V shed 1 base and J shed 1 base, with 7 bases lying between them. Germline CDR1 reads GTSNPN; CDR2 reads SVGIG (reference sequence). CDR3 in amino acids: CAWSGTNNYGYTF. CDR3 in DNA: TGTGCCTGGAGTGGAACAAATAACTATGGCTACACCTTC.

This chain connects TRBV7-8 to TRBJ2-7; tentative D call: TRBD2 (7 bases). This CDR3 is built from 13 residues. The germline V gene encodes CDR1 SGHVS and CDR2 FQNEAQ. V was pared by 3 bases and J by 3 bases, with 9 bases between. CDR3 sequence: CASSLRGGYEQYF. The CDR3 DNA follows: TGTGCCAGCAGCTTGAGGGGGGGCTACGAGCAGTACTTC.

The CDR3 DNA is TGTGCCAGCAGCGTAGCGGCAAATGAGCAGTTCTTC. Its translation: CASSVAANEQFF. The J gene is TRBJ2-1, the V gene TRBV9; D unclear. Looked up from germline, CDR1 is SGDLS and CDR2 is YYNGEE. Trimming shortened V by 0 bases and J by 7 bases, and 5 bases separated the two germline ends. The CDR3 totals 12 residues.

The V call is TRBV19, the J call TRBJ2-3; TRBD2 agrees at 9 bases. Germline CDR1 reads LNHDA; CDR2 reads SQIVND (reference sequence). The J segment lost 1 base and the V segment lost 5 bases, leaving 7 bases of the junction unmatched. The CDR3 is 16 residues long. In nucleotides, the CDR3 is TGTGCCAGTAGTCTCCGACTAGCGGAGGGCACAGATACGCAGTATTTT. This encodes CASSLRLAEGTDTQYF.